What follows are 18 T cell receptor beta chains derived from one specimen sequenced in a study of Tregs in tolerant kidney transplant recipients. The table came from immunoSEQ multiplex PCR; TCRdb's copy has only in-frame clones and leaves some out. Of fewer than 20,000 clones listed, around 53% are singletons. Recipient PBMCs carried a CFSE label and met irradiated graft donor PBMCs for 6 days before FACS sorting. Antigen specificity for these receptors is unknown. Sequenced material: CD4+ T cells from blood cultured with allogeneic cells, taken before the transplant. The receptors were sampled from a human patient who received a combined kidney and bone marrow transplant.

V gene TRBV19 combines with J gene TRBJ1-1; TRBD1 agrees at 9 bases. From germline, CDR1 is LNHDA and CDR2 SQIVND (reference sequence). The CDR3 spans 16 residues. Unmatched junction bases numbered 9, after V lost 5 bases and J lost 2 bases. CDR3 nucleotides: TGTGCCAGTAGTGCAGGACAGGGGTTGGTAAACACTGAAGCTTTCTTT. This gives the protein CASSAGQGLVNTEAFF.

The chain carries TRBV5-1 and TRBJ2-5, with 11 bases matching TRBD2. Looked up from germline, CDR1 is SGHRS and CDR2 is YFSETQ. CDR3 length: 15 amino acids. Trimming took 2 bases from V and 4 from J; bases not matched to a gene: 4. The CDR3 bases are TGCGCCAGCAGCTTCCAACTAGCGGGGGTAGAGACCCAGTACTTC. Translated, it gives CASSFQLAGVETQYF.

This clone was seen a handful of times. One junction end disagrees with the germline gene, perhaps due to a read error. The chain is built from TRBV11-2 and TRBJ2-7; no clear D. The CDR3 extends over 15 amino acids. CDR1 SGHAT and CDR2 FQNNGV come from the germline V gene. The CDR3 bases are TGCGCCAGCAGCCAAGATCGAGGAGACTGGTACGAGCAGTACTTC. Residues: CASSQDRGDWYEQYF. The complete variable domain, with remaining parts taken from reference TRBV11-2 and TRBJ2-7, reads EAGVAQSPRYKIIEKRQSVAFWCNPISGHATLYWYQQILGQGPKLLIQFQNNGVVDDSQLPKDRFSAERLKGVDSTLKIQPAKLEDSAVYLCASSQDRGDWYEQYFGPGTRLTVT.

J is TRBJ2-3 and V is TRBV18; D is perhaps TRBD2 (5 bases). Trimming took off 3 bases at V and 0 bases at J, with 7 bases between the two ends. CDR1 is KGHSH, CDR2 LQKENI, per germline. CDR3 size: 14 residues. This CDR3 is CASSPPGSTDTQYF. For the CDR3, the DNA is TGTGCCAGCTCACCCCCGGGGAGCACAGATACGCAGTATTTT.

J is TRBJ2-3 and V is TRBV5-4; D is uncertain. This CDR3 is built from 12 residues. V dropped 4 bases and J dropped 7 bases, with 10 bases sitting between them. The germline gives CDR1 SGHNT, CDR2 YYREEE (reference sequence). In nucleotides, the CDR3 is TGTGCCAGCAGCCACCTCGCTAATACGCAGTATTTT. Its translation is CASSHLANTQYF.

V and J are TRBV5-1 and TRBJ2-7; possibly TRBD2 for D (6 bases). This CDR3 is 14 amino acids long. Germline-derived CDR1 and CDR2 are SGHRS and YFSETQ. V lost 3 bases and J lost 3, with 13 bases in between. Written as DNA, the CDR3 is TGCGCCAGCAGCTCCCTTGGAGGGAACTACGAGCAGTACTTC. It codes for CASSSLGGNYEQYF. Drawing the rest from reference TRBV5-1 and TRBJ2-7, the complete variable domain is KAGVTQTPRYLIKTRGQQVTLSCSPISGHRSVSWYQQTPGQGLQFLFEYFSETQRNKGNFPGRFSGRQFSNSRSEMNVSTLELGDSALYLCASSSLGGNYEQYFGPGTRLTVT.

This clone appeared once. This chain links TRBV5-1 with TRBJ2-1; no firm D call. V was shortened by 1 base and J by 4 bases, with 9 bases between the two germline ends. The CDR3 spans 14 residues. Germline CDR1 is SGHRS and CDR2 is YFSETQ. CDR3 sequence reads: CASSLFAGYNEQFF. The CDR3 DNA reads as TGCGCCAGCAGCTTGTTTGCAGGTTACAATGAGCAGTTCTTC.

This clone was recorded once. The chain recombines TRBV4-2 with TRBJ1-2; possible D gene TRBD1, 6 bases. V lost 1 base to trimming and J lost 6 bases, with 18 bases between them. This CDR3 contains 16 residues. The germline gives CDR1 LGHNA, CDR2 YNFKEQ. In DNA, the CDR3 is TGTGCCAGCAGCCAAGGTACAGGGATCGAGGAAGATGGCTACACCTTC. Translated: CASSQGTGIEEDGYTF.

V gene TRBV7-2 combines with J gene TRBJ2-4; TRBD2 matches at 7 bases. CDR1 and CDR2 (germline): SGHTA, FQGNSA. The V and J ends lost 5 bases and 11 bases, in that order; junction bases with no gene match: 6. The CDR3 length is 12 residues. The CDR3 region is CASSERDYLQYF. CDR3 DNA sequence: TGTGCCAGCAGCGAACGGGACTACCTTCAGTACTTC.

The rearrangement uses TRBV20-1 and TRBJ1-2; D is undetermined. Germline CDR1 is DFQATT and CDR2 is SNEGSKA (reference sequence). V was trimmed by 3 bases and J by 8 bases, leaving 10 bases between them. The CDR3 covers 11 residues. The CDR3: CSARSERGYTF. The DNA of the CDR3 is TGCAGTGCTAGGTCAGAGCGGGGCTACACCTTC.

This sequence joins TRBV4-2 and TRBJ2-1; 11 nucleotides match TRBD2. CDR1 is LGHNA and CDR2 is YNFKEQ in the germline V gene. V shed 4 bases and J 9 bases; nucleotides not matched to a gene: 11. This CDR3 region has 16 residues. CDR3 region: CASSRVVAGGHGEQFF. The CDR3 nucleotides are TGTGCCAGCAGCCGAGTGGTAGCGGGAGGGCATGGTGAGCAGTTCTTC.

V usage is TRBV27 and J usage is TRBJ2-1, with D hard to call. The germline CDR1 and CDR2 sequences are MNHEY and SMNVEV (reference sequence). V gave up 4 bases and J gave up 8 bases, with 18 bases separating them. The CDR3 consists of 15 residues. The CDR3 bases are TGTGCCAGCAGTTCAAGCCCGACTTCTAGGTATGAGCAGTTCTTC. It translates to CASSSSPTSRYEQFF.

This clone is labeled medium-sized. The chain couples TRBV7-2 to TRBJ1-2, with 7 bases matching TRBD1. J was trimmed by 4 bases and V by 5 bases; bases with no gene match: 10. The CDR3 consists of 15 residues. Germline CDR1 SGHTA, CDR2 FQGNSA. The CDR3 reads CASSPVGQIPYGYTF. As DNA, the CDR3 is TGTGCCAGCAGCCCGGTGGGACAGATACCCTATGGCTACACCTTC. The whole variable domain, filled in from reference TRBV7-2 and TRBJ1-2, reads GAGVSQSPSNKVTEKGKDVELRCDPISGHTALYWYRQSLGQGLEFLIYFQGNSAPDKSGLPSDRFSAERTGGSVSTLTIQRTQQEDSAVYLCASSPVGQIPYGYTFGSGTRLTVV.

This clone has a handful of counts. J is TRBJ1-3 and V is TRBV7-2, with D possibly being TRBD1 (6 bases). CDR1 and CDR2 (germline): SGHTA, FQGNSA. This CDR3 spans 15 amino acids. Trimming shortened V by 5 bases and J by 1 base, and 12 bases separated the two germline ends. This chain's CDR3 is CASSTRTVSGNTIYF. CDR3 bases: TGTGCCAGCAGCACCCGGACAGTTTCTGGAAACACCATATATTTT.

In its sample, this clone was seen once. The chain's CDR3 is CAWSVGGGTETQYF. Here the CDR3 DNA reads TGTGCCTGGAGTGTGGGCGGGGGGACAGAGACCCAGTACTTC. The rearrangement joins TRBV30 to TRBJ2-5; TRBD2 matches 8 bases. J gave up 4 bases and V 0 bases, and 4 bases lay outside the gene matches. The CDR3 is 14 amino acids. Germline CDR1 reads GTSNPN; CDR2 reads SVGIG (reference sequence).

The chain has TRBV7-3 and TRBJ2-4, with D unclear. Germline V gene lookup returns CDR1 SGHTA and CDR2 FQGTGA. CDR3 length equals 13 residues. Deletions cut 2 bases from V and 16 bases from J, with 18 bases between. In nucleotides, the CDR3 is TGTGCCAGCAGCTTAGAAACACTGGGCCCCGTATACTTC. Translating it yields CASSLETLGPVYF.

V and J are TRBV6-4 and TRBJ1-4; D remains ambiguous. The CDR3 is 16 amino acids. Germline loops: CDR1 MRHNA, CDR2 SNTAGT. The ends were cut back, 5 bases at V and 3 bases at J, with 16 bases in the middle. CDR3 protein: CASSSPRPSPNEKLFF. The CDR3 DNA reads TGTGCCAGCAGTTCCCCGCGTCCTTCCCCTAATGAAAAACTGTTTTTT.

V is TRBV5-1 and J is TRBJ1-3; TRBD1 is a possible D gene (5 bases). The V gene lost 1 base and the J gene lost 1 base, with 9 bases spanning the gap. This CDR3 is built from 15 residues. Germline CDR1 and CDR2: SGHRS and YFSETQ. CDR3 nucleotide sequence: TGCGCCAGCAGCTTGTTCGGGACTTCTGGAAACACCATATATTTT. Translation: CASSLFGTSGNTIYF. The variable domain in full, completed from reference TRBV5-1 and TRBJ1-3, reads KAGVTQTPRYLIKTRGQQVTLSCSPISGHRSVSWYQQTPGQGLQFLFEYFSETQRNKGNFPGRFSGRQFSNSRSEMNVSTLELGDSALYLCASSLFGTSGNTIYFGEGSWLTVV.